This T cell receptor (beta chain) was obtained from a study of monozygotic twins with inflammatory bowel disease. Study-wide results and caveats: For IBD patients, clonotypes shared with others were fewer than for healthy twins, especially with disease activity.

TCRdb reprocessed the 5' RACE reads, with one entry per CDR3 protein and no DNA. The sample holds 110,000 to 150,000 distinct CDR3 sequences. Worth noting for this clonotype: Its specificity is unknown.

The specimen was blood. The sequence came from a human donor with ulcerative colitis or Crohn's disease, or a healthy co-twin of an affected twin (not recorded which).

The CDR3 loop is CAISESTSGRFSPVGEQFF. The chain is built from TRBV10-3 and TRBJ2-1; the TRBD2 assignment by TCRdb is unverifiable without DNA. The CDR3 is 19 residues long. Germline values: CDR1 ENHRY, CDR2 SYGVKD.